This TCR beta chain was recorded in a study of PD-L1 blockade in urothelial cancer. The assay was immunoSEQ multiplex PCR, and TCRdb's table has in-frame clones only and misses some. The sample shows tens of thousands of clones, around 76% of them seen only once. The CDR3 length is 13 residues. This receptor was identified in a man between 65 and 80 years old with urothelial cancer. The sequencing used PBMCs, collected around atezolizumab (anti-PD-L1) treatment. V and J are TRBV21-1 and TRBJ2-5; no DNA check was done on the table's D call, TRBD2. TRBV21-1 is reported as a pseudogene. The CDR3 sequence is CASSKDSRETQYF. The DNA for the CDR3 is TGTGCCAGCAGCAAAGACTCACGGGAGACCCAGTACTTC.